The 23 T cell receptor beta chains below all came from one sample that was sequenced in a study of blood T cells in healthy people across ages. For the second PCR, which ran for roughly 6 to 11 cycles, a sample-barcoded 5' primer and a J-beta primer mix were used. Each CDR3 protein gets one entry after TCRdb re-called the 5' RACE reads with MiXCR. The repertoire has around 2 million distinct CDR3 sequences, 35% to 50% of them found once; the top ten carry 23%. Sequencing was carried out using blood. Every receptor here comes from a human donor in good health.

CDR3 residues: CASSLGFLEGYTF. The CDR3 DNA reads TGTGCCAGCAGCTTAGGGTTTCTGGAAGGCTACACCTTC. V and J are TRBV7-2 and TRBJ1-2, with D unclear. Germline-derived CDR1 and CDR2 are SGHTA and FQGNSA. The CDR3 contains 13 residues. V lost 1 base, J lost 8 bases, and 11 bases lay in between. The full variable domain, completed using reference TRBV7-2 and TRBJ1-2, is GAGVSQSPSNKVTEKGKDVELRCDPISGHTALYWYRQSLGQGLEFLIYFQGNSAPDKSGLPSDRFSAERTGGSVSTLTIQRTQQEDSAVYLCASSLGFLEGYTFGSGTRLTVV.

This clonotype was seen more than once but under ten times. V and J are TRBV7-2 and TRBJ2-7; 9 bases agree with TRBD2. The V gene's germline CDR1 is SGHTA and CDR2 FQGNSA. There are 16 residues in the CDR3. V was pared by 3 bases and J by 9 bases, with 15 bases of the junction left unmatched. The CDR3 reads CASSLIPSGEGGRQYF. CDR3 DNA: TGTGCCAGCAGCTTGATACCTAGCGGGGAGGGCGGGCGGCAGTACTTC.

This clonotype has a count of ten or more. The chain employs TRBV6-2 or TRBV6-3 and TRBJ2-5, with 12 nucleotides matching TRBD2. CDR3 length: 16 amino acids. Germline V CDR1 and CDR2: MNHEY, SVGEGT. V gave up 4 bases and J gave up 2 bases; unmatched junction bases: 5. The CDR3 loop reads CASSSTGTSGQETQYF. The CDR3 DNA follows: TGTGCCAGCAGTTCAACCGGGACTAGCGGGCAAGAGACCCAGTACTTC.

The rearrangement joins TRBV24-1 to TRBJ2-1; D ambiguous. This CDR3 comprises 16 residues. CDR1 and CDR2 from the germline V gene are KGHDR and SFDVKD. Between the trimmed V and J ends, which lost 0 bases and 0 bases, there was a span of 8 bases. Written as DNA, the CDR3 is TGTGCCACCAGTGATTTGAAGGGCCCCTCCTACAATGAGCAGTTCTTC. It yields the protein CATSDLKGPSYNEQFF.

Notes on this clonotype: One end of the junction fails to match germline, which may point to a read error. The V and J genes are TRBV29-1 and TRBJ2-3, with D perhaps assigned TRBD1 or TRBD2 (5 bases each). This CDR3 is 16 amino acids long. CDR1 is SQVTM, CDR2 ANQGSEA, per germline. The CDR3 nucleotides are TGCGGCGTTGAAGGGCGGGCACAGGATGAGGGAGATACGCAGTATTTT. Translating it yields CGVEGRAQDEGDTQYF.

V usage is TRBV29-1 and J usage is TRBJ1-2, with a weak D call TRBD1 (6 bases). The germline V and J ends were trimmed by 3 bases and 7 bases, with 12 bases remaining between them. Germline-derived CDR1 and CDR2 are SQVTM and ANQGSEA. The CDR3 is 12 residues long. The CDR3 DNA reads TGCAGCGTTGATTACAACAGGGCTGGCTACACCTTC. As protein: CSVDYNRAGYTF. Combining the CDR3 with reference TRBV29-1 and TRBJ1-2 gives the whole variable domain SAVISQKPSRDICQRGTSLTIQCQVDSQVTMMFWYRQQPGQSLTLIATANQGSEATYESGFVIDKFPISRPNLTFSTLTVSNMSPEDSSIYLCSVDYNRAGYTFGSGTRLTVV.

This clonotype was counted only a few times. The CDR3 DNA follows: TGTGCCAGCAGCTTAGACAGTTATGCGACCCAGTACTTC. Translated: CASSLDSYATQYF. J is TRBJ2-5 and V is TRBV7-8; unclear D gene. The CDR3 spans 13 residues. CDR1 is SGHVS, CDR2 FQNEAQ, per germline. V was pared by 1 base and J by 7 bases, with 10 bases between. The variable domain in full, with the rest retrieved from reference TRBV7-8 and TRBJ2-5, is GAGVSQSPRYKVAKRGQDVALRCDPISGHVSLFWYQQALGQGPEFLTYFQNEAQLDKSGLPSDRFFAERPEGSVSTLKIQRTQQEDSAVYLCASSLDSYATQYFGPGTRLLVL.

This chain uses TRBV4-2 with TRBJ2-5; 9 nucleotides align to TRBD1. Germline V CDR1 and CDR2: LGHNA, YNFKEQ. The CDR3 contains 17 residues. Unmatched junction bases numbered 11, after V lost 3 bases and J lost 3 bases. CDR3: CASSHPGTGRLEETQYF. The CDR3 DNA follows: TGTGCCAGCAGCCACCCCGGGACAGGGAGGCTAGAAGAGACCCAGTACTTC.

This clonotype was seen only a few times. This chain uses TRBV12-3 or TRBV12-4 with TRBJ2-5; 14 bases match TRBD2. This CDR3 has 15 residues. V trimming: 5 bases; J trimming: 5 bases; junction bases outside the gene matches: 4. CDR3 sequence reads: CASSEGLAGDETQYF. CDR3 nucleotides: TGTGCCAGCAGTGAGGGACTAGCGGGGGATGAGACCCAGTACTTC.

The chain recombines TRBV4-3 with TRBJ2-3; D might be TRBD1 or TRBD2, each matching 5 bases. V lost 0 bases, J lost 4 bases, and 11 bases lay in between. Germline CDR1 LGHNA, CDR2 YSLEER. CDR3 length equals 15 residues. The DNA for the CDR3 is TGCGCCAGCAGCCAAGATGGGGGTCAGGCAGATACGCAGTATTTT. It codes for CASSQDGGQADTQYF.

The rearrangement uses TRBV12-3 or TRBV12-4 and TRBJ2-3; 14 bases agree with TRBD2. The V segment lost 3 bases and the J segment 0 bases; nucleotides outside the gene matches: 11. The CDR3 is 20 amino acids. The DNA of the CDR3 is TGTGCCAGCAGTTTGTCCCCGGGACTAGCGGGGGTCTCTAGCACAGATACGCAGTATTTT. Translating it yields CASSLSPGLAGVSSTDTQYF.

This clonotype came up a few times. CDR3 residues: CASSRSGAVGELFF. The CDR3 DNA follows: TGTGCCAGCAGCAGAAGCGGGGCGGTCGGGGAGCTGTTTTTT. The V call is TRBV6-5, the J call TRBJ2-2; 7 bases line up with TRBD2. Germline V CDR1 and CDR2: MNHEY, SVGAGI. This CDR3 contains 14 residues. Trimming cost V 6 bases and J 7 bases; bases outside gene matches: 8.

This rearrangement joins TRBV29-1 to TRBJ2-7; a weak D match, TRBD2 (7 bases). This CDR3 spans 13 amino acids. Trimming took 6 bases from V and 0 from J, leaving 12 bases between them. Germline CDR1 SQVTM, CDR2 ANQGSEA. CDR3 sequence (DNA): TGCAGCGTCCAAGGGGGGGCCTCCTACGAGCAGTACTTC. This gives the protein CSVQGGASYEQYF.

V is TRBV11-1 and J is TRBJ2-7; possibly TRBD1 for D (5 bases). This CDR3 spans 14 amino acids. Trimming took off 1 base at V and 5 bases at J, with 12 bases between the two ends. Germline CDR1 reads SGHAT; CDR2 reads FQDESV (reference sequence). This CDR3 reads CASSLVTDSDEQYF. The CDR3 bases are TGTGCCAGCAGCTTAGTGACAGACTCTGACGAGCAGTACTTC.

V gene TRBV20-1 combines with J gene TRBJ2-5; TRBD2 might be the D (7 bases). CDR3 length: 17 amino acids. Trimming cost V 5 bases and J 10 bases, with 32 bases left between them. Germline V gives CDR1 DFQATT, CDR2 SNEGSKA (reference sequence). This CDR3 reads CSAVLFGEGVTNSIQYF. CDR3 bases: TGCAGTGCTGTACTATTCGGGGAGGGGGTTACGAATAGTATCCAGTACTTC.

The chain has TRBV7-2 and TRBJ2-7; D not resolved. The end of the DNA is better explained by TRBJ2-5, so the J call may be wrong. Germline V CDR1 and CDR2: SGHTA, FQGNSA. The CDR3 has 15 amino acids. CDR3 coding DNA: TGTGCCAGCAGCCGTAACGGAACGCCTCGGGAGACCCAGTACTTC. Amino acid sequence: CASSRNGTPRETQYF.

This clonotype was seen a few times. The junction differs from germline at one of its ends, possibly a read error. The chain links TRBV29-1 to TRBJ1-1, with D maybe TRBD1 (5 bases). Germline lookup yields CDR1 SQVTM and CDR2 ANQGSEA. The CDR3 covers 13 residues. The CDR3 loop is CSVEAGRVTEAFF. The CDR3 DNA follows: TGCAGCGTAGAAGCGGGCAGGGTGACTGAAGCTTTCTTT.

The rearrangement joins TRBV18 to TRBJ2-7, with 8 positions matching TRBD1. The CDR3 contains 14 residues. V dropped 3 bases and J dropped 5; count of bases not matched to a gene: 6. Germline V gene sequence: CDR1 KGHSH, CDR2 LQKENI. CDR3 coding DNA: TGTGCCAGCTCACCCGGACAGGGTGTCCACGAGCAGTACTTC. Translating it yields CASSPGQGVHEQYF.

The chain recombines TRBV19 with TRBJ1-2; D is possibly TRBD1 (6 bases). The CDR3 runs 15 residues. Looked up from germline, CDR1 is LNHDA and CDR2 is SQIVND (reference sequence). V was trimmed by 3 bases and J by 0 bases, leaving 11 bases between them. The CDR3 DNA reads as TGTGCCAGTAGTATTGTCGCAGGGGCTAACTATGGCTACACCTTC. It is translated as CASSIVAGANYGYTF.

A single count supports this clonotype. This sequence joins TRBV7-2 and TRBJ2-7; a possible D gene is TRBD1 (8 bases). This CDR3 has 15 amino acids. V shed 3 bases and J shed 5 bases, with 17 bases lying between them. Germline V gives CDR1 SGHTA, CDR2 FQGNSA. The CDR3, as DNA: TGTGCCAGCAGCTTTACAGGGGGAAGCGGGAACGAGCAGTACTTC. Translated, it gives CASSFTGGSGNEQYF.

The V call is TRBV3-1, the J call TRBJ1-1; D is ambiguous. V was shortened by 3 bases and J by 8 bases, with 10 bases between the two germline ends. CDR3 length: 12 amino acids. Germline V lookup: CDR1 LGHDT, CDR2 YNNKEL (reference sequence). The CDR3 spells CASSQRLGEAFF. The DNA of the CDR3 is TGTGCCAGCAGCCAGAGGTTGGGCGAAGCTTTCTTT.

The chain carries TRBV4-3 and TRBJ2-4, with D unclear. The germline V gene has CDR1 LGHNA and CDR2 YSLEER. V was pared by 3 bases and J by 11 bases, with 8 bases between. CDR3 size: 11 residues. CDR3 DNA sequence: TGCGCCAGCAGCCAGGGCAAGGTTCAGTACTTC. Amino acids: CASSQGKVQYF.

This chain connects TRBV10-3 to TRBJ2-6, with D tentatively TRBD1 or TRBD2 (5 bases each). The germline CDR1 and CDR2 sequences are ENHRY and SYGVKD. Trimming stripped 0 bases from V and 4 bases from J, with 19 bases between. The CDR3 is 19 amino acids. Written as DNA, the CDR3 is TGTGCCATCAGTGAGTCGAGTCGTTCAGGGAGTGACGGGGCCAACGTCCTGACTTTC. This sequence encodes CAISESSRSGSDGANVLTF.